This T cell receptor beta chain is from a study of T cells in Graves' hyperthyroidism and ophthalmopathy. Amplified TCR beta CDR3 regions came from RNA transcripts. The HTBI set primed first-round TCR CDR3 RT-PCR. TCRdb used MiXCR to reprocess the multiplex PCR reads, holding one entry per CDR3 protein. The sample yields approximately 480,000 distinct CDR3 sequences, around 21% seen once. V lost 6 bases to trimming and J lost 3 bases, with 11 bases between them. The CDR3 totals 13 residues. Germline assignment: CDR1 SNHLY and CDR2 FYNNEI. The clonotype was recovered from a man between 18 and 35 years old with Graves' hyperthyroidism. The chain has TRBV2 and TRBJ1-1, with D maybe TRBD1 (6 bases). Sample: blood. The CDR3, as DNA: TGTGCCAGCAGCGCAACAGGGTACACTGAAGCTTTCTTT. This codes for CASSATGYTEAFF.